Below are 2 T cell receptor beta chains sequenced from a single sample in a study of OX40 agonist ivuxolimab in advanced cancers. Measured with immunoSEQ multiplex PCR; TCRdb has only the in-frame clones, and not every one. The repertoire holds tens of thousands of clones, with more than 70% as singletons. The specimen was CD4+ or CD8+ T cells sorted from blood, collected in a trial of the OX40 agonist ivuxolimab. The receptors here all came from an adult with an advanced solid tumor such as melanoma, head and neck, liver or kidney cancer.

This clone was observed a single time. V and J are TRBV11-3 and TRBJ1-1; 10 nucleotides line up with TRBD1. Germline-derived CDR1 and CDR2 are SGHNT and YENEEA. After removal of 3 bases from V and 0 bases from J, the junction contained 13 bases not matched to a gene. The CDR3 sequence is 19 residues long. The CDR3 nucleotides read TGTGCCAGCAGCTTTAATGTTGGGACAGGGGATTTTATGAACACTGAAGCTTTCTTT. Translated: CASSFNVGTGDFMNTEAFF.

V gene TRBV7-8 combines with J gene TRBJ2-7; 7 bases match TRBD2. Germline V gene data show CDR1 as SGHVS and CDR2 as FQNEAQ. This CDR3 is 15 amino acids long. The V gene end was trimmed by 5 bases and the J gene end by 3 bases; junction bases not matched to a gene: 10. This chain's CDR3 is CASSPYQRGYYEQYF. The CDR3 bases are TGTGCCAGCAGCCCATACCAGCGGGGCTACTACGAGCAGTACTTC. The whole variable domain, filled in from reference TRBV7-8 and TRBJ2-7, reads GAGVSQSPRYKVAKRGQDVALRCDPISGHVSLFWYQQALGQGPEFLTYFQNEAQLDKSGLPSDRFFAERPEGSVSTLKIQRTQQEDSAVYLCASSPYQRGYYEQYFGPGTRLTVT.